One and the same sample provided the 8 T cell receptor beta chains below, sequenced in a study of blood T cell repertoires in COVID-19 (dated by TCRdb to 2018 to 2020). Preparation of the library involved the immunoSEQ multiplex PCR assay. TCRdb limited this immuneACCESS table to in-frame rearrangements with V and J called. A share of clones is missing; checked studies link under half to unresolved V genes, and the rest is unexplained. This sample holds 70,000 to 85,000 clones; roughly 78% were observed only once. The ten biggest clones cover about a fifth of the sample. What was sequenced was peripheral blood. All receptors come from a human donor in a cohort sampled during active COVID-19.

This rearrangement joins TRBV15 to TRBJ1-1, with D tentatively TRBD1 (6 bases). The CDR3 sequence is 15 residues long. The V and J ends lost 1 base and 1 base respectively, with 10 bases between them. Germline CDR1 LNHNV, CDR2 YYDKDF (reference sequence). The CDR3 loop reads CATSRVGDKNTEAFF. The CDR3 DNA reads as TGTGCCACCAGCAGAGTAGGGGACAAGAACACTGAAGCTTTCTTT.

This sequence joins TRBV6-5 and TRBJ2-7; 7 bases align to TRBD1. Germline-derived CDR1 and CDR2 are MNHEY and SVGAGI. Trimming at V came to 6 bases and at J to 3 bases, leaving 5 bases not matched to a gene. This CDR3 region has 13 residues. CDR3 residues: CASSRDSNYEQYF. The CDR3 bases are TGTGCCAGCAGCCGGGACAGCAACTACGAGCAGTACTTC.

The chain uses TRBV27 and TRBJ2-5; 8 bases agree with TRBD2. This CDR3 is 18 amino acids long. Germline CDR1 MNHEY, CDR2 SMNVEV (reference sequence). The V segment lost 6 bases and the J segment 2 bases; nucleotides outside the gene matches: 17. CDR3 nucleotides: TGTGCCAGCAGCCCACCCCCTCTGGGGACTAGGCGACAAGAGACCCAGTACTTC. Translated, it gives CASSPPPLGTRRQETQYF.

The CDR3 DNA reads as TGTGCCAGCAGACCGGGGCAGGGGTTGACCTGGGGCTACACCTTC. This sequence encodes CASRPGQGLTWGYTF. The V call is TRBV2, the J call TRBJ1-2, with D possibly matching TRBD1 (6 bases). This CDR3 has 15 amino acids. Germline V gene lookup returns CDR1 SNHLY and CDR2 FYNNEI. Between the trimmed V and J ends, which lost 6 bases and 8 bases, there was a span of 22 bases.

The chain carries TRBV7-3 and TRBJ2-5; 10 bases line up with TRBD2. The CDR3 extends over 16 amino acids. The germline V gene has CDR1 SGHTA and CDR2 FQGTGA. The J segment lost 5 bases and the V segment lost 2 bases, leaving 8 bases of the junction unmatched. In DNA, the CDR3 is TGTGCCAGCAGCTTAGCGTCAGCGGGGGGGCCGGAGACCCAGTACTTC. It yields the protein CASSLASAGGPETQYF.

The rearrangement links TRBV4-1 to TRBJ1-1; a possible D gene is TRBD1 (6 bases). Trimming stripped 3 bases from V and 5 bases from J, with 13 bases between. Germline lookup yields CDR1 MGHRA and CDR2 YSYEKL. The CDR3 totals 14 residues. The CDR3 DNA follows: TGCGCCAGCAGCCAGTCCCGGGACATGACTGAAGCTTTCTTT. As protein: CASSQSRDMTEAFF.

This chain links TRBV2 with TRBJ2-3, with 13 bases matching TRBD2. CDR1 and CDR2 (germline): SNHLY, FYNNEI. CDR3 length equals 15 residues. J lost 5 bases, V lost 5 bases, and 4 bases had no gene match. DNA for the CDR3: TGTGCCAGCAGTCGACTAGCGGGGGGCCGAGATACGCAGTATTTT. Amino acids: CASSRLAGGRDTQYF.

The chain couples TRBV10-3 to TRBJ2-3; TRBD2 matches at 8 bases. Unmatched junction bases numbered 7, after V lost 7 bases and J lost 4 bases. This CDR3 is 14 amino acids long. Germline values: CDR1 ENHRY, CDR2 SYGVKD. The CDR3 loop reads CAINPSGGADTQYF. CDR3 bases: TGTGCCATCAACCCAAGCGGGGGTGCAGATACGCAGTATTTT.